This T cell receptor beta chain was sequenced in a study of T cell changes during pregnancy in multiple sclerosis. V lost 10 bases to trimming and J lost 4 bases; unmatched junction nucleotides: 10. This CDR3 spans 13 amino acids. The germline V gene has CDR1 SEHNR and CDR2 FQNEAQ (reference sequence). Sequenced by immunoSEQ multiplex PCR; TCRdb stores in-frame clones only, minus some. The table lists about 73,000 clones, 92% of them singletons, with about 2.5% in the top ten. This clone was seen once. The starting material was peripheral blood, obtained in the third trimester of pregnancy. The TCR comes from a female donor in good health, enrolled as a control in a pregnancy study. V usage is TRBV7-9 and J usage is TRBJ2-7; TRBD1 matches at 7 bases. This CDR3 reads CATSVGGGYEQYF. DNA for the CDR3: TGTGCCACCTCGGTAGGGGGCGGATACGAGCAGTACTTC.